This T cell receptor (beta chain) was observed in a study of T cell changes during pregnancy in multiple sclerosis. The repertoire was sequenced with immunoSEQ multiplex PCR; TCRdb's copy has only in-frame clones and lacks some. The repertoire holds tens of thousands of clones, 88% seen once, with about 0.5% in the top ten. The V end was cut by 8 bases, the J end by 0 bases, with 14 bases between. CDR3 length: 15 residues. Germline CDR1 MDHEN, CDR2 SYDVKM. The receptor comes from a female donor with multiple sclerosis, enrolled in a pregnancy study. The sequences come from CD4+ T cells from peripheral blood mononuclear cells, collected in the first trimester of pregnancy. The chain uses TRBV28 and TRBJ1-3; D is unresolved. The CDR3 loop reads CASAAGGLSGNTIYF. The DNA for the CDR3 is TGTGCCAGCGCGGCGGGCGGTCTCTCTGGAAACACCATATATTTT.